This is a list of T cell receptor beta chains from one sample in a study of neurological immune-mediated disorders. TCRdb ran MiXCR on the 5' RACE reads and lists one entry per CDR3 protein. The sample contains about 45,000 distinct CDR3 sequences, approximately 13% of which appear only once. The specimen was PBMCs. These receptors were collected from a young man in good health. The CDR3 runs from the conserved cysteine through the conserved F or W. Fields, in order: J gene, V gene, clone size, D gene, CDR3 DNA, CDR3 protein. A D gene is named only where the DNA matches it firmly. The size entry gives once, few, many, or a class for an expanded clone.

J: TRBJ1-5
V: TRBV12-3/TRBV12-4
size: many
D: -
DNA: TGTGCCAGCAGCTCCGCGGGAGGGATCAATCAGCCCCAGCATTTT
CDR3: CASSSAGGINQPQHF

J: TRBJ1-2
V: TRBV5-1
size: many
D: -
DNA: TGCGCCAGCAGCTCTTCTGGGCTCTATGGCTACACCTTC
CDR3: CASSSSGLYGYTF

J: TRBJ2-7
V: TRBV5-1
size: many
D: -
DNA: TGCGCCAGCAGCTTGGGACAGCAAAGAGAGCAGTACTTC
CDR3: CASSLGQQREQYF

J: TRBJ2-3
V: TRBV20-1
size: many
D: TRBD2
DNA: TGCAGTGCTCATACACCGGGACTAGCGGTTACAGATACGCAGTATTTT
CDR3: CSAHTPGLAVTDTQYF

J: TRBJ2-1
V: TRBV7-6
size: many
D: -
DNA: TGTGCCAGCAGCACGACTCCGTACAATGAGCAGTTCTTC
CDR3: CASSTTPYNEQFF

J: TRBJ2-7
V: TRBV20-1
size: many
D: -
DNA: TGCAGTGCAACCTTTGGGCAGGTCGAGCAGTACTTC
CDR3: CSATFGQVEQYF

J: TRBJ2-1
V: TRBV7-2
size: many
D: -
DNA: TGTGCCAGCAGCTCACTAGAAAGTAGGGAGCAGTTCTTC
CDR3: CASSSLESREQFF

J: TRBJ2-1
V: TRBV7-2
size: many
D: -
DNA: TGTGCCAGCAGCGTCGGCGATTACAATGAGCAGTTCTTC
CDR3: CASSVGDYNEQFF

J: TRBJ2-2
V: TRBV5-1
size: many
D: TRBD2
DNA: TGCGCCAGCAGCCACGTGACTAGCGGGAACGGGGAGCTGTTTTTT
CDR3: CASSHVTSGNGELFF

J: TRBJ2-1
V: TRBV7-6
size: many
D: -
DNA: TGTGCCAGCAGCTTGGAAGACAGATCCTACAATGAGCAGTTCTTC
CDR3: CASSLEDRSYNEQFF

J: TRBJ2-2
V: TRBV29-1
size: many
D: TRBD2
DNA: TGCAGCGTTGCGCTAGCGGGAGATGGTACCGGGGAGCTGTTTTTT
CDR3: CSVALAGDGTGELFF